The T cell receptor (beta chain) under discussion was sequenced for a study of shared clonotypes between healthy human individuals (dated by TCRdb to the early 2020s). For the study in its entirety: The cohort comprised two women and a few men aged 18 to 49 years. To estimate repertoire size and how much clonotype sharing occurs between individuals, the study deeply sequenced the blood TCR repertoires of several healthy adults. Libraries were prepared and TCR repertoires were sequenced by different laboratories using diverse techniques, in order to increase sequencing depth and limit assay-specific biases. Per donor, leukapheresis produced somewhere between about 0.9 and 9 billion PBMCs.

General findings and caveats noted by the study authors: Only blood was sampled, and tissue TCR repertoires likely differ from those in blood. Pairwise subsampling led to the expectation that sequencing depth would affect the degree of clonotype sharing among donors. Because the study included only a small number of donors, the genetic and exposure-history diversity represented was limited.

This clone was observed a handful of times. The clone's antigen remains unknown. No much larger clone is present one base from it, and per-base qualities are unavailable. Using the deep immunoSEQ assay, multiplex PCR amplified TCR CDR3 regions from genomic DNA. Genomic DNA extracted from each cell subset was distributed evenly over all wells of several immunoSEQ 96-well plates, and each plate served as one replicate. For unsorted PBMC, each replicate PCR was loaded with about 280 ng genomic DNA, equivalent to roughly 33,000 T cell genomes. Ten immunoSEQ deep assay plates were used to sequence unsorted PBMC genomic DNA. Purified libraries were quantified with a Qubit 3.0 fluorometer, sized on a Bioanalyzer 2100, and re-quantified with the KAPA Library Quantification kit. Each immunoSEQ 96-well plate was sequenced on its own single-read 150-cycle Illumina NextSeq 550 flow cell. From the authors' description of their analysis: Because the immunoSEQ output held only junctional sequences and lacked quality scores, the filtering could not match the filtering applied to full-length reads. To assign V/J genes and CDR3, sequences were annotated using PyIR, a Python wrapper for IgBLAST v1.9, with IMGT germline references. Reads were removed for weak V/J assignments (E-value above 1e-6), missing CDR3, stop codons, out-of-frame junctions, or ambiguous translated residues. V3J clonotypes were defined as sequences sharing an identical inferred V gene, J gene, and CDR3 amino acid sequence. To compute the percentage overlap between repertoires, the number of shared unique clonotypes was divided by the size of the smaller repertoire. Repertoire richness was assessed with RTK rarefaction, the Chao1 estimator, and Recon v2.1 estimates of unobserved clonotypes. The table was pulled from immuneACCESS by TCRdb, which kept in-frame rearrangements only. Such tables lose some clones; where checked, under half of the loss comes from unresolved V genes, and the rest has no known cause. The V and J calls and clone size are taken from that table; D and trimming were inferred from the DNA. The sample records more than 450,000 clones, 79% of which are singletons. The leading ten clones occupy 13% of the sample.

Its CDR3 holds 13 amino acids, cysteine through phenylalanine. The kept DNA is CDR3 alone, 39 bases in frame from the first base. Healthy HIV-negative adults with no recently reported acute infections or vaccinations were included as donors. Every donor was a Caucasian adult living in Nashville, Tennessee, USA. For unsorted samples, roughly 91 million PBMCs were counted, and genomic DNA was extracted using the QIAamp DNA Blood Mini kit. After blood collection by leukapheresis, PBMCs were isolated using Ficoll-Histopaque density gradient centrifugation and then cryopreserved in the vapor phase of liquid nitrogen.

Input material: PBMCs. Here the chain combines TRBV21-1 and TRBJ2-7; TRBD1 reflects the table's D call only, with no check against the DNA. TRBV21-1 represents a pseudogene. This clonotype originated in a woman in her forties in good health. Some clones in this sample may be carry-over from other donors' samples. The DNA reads TGTGCCAGCAGCACAAGACACCTCTACGAGCAGTACTTC. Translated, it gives CASSTRHLYEQYF.